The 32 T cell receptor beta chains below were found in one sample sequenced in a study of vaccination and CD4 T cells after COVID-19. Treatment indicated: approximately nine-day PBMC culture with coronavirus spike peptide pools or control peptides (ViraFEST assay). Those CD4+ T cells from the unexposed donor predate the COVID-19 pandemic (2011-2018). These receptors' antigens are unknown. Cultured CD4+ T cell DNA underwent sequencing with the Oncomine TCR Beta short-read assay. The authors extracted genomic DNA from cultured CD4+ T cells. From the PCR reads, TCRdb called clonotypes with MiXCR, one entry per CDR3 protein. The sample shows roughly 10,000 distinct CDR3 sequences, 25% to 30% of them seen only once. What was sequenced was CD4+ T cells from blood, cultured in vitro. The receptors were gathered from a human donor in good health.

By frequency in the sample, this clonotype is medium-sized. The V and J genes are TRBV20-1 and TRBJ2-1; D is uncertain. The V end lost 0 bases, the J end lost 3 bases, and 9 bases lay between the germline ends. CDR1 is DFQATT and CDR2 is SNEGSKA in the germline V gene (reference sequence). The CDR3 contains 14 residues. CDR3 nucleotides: TGCAGTGCTAGAGATCTGGATTTCTACAATGAGCAGTTCTTC. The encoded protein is CSARDLDFYNEQFF.

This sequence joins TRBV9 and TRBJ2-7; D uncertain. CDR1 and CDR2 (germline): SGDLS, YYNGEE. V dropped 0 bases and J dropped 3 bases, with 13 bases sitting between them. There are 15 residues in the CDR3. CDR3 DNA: TGTGCCAGCAGCGTAGGGGCAGTGGGTGGCTACGAGCAGTACTTC. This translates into CASSVGAVGGYEQYF.

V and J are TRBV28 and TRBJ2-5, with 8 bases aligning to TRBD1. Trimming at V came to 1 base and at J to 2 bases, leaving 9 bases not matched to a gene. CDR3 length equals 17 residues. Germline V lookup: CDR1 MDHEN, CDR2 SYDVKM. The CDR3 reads CASSLFSGTGLQETQYF. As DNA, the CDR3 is TGTGCCAGCAGTTTATTCTCCGGGACAGGACTTCAAGAGACCCAGTACTTC.

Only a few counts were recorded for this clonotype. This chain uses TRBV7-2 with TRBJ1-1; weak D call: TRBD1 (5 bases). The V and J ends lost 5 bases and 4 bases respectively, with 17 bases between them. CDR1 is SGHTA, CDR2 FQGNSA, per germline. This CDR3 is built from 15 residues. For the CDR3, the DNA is TGTGCCAGCAGCCGGGGGGGGGGTAAGCCCACTGAAGCTTTCTTT. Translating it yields CASSRGGGKPTEAFF.

The CDR3 here is CASSVPPGTDTQYF. In nucleotides, the CDR3 is TGTGCCAGCAGTGTACCTCCCGGCACAGATACGCAGTATTTT. The V and J genes are TRBV6-1 and TRBJ2-3, with D hard to call. This CDR3 has 14 amino acids. Trimming shortened V by 4 bases and J by 1 base, and 9 bases separated the two germline ends. Germline V gene data show CDR1 as MNHNS and CDR2 as SASEGT.

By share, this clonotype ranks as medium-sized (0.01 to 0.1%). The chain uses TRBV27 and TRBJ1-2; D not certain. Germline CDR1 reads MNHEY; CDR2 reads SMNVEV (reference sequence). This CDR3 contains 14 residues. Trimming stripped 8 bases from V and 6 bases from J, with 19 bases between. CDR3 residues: CASPWRENGNGYTF. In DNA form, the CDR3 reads TGTGCCAGCCCCTGGAGGGAAAATGGAAATGGCTACACCTTC.

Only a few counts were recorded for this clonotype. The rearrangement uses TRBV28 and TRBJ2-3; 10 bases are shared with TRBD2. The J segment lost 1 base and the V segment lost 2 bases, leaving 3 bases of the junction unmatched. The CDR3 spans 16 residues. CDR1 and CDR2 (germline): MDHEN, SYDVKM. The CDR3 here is CASSLDLAGGTDTQYF. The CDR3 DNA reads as TGTGCCAGCAGTTTAGACCTAGCGGGAGGCACAGATACGCAGTATTTT.

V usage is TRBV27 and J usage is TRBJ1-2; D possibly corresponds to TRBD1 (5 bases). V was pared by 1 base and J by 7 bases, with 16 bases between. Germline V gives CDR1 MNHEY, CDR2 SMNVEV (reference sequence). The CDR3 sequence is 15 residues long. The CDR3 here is CASSLFGREAAGYTF. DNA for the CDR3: TGTGCCAGCAGTTTATTCGGCAGGGAGGCTGCTGGCTACACCTTC.

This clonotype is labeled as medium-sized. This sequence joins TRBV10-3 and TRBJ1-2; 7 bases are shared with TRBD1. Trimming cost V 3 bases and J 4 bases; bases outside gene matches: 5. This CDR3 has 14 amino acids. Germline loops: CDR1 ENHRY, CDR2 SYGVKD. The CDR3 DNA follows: TGTGCCATCAGTGAAAGACAGGGAGGCTATGGCTACACCTTC. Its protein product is CAISERQGGYGYTF.

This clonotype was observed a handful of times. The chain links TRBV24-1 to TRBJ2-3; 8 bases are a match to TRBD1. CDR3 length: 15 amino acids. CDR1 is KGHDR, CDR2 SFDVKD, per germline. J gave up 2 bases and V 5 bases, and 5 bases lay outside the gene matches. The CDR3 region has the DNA TGTGCCACCAGTGGACCGGGACAGGACACAGATACGCAGTATTTT. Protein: CATSGPGQDTDTQYF.

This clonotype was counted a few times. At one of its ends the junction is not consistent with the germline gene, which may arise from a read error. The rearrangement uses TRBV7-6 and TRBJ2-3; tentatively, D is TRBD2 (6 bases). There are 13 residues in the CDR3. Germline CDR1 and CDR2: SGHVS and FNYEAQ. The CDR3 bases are TGTGCCAGCAGCCTAGCGTTCCAAGATACGCAGTATTTT. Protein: CASSLAFQDTQYF.

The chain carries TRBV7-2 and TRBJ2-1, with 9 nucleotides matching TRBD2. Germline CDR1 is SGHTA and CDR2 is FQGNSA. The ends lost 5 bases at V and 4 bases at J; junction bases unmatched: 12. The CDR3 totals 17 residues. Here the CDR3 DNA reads TGTGCCAGCAGCCCGAACGGCAGACTAGCGGATTACAATGAGCAGTTCTTC. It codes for CASSPNGRLADYNEQFF.

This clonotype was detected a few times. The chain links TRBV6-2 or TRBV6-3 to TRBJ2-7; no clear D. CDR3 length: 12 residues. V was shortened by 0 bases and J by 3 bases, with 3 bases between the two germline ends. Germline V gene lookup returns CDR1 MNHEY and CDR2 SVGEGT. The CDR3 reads CASSYSSYEQYF. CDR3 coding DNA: TGTGCCAGCAGTTACTCGAGCTACGAGCAGTACTTC.

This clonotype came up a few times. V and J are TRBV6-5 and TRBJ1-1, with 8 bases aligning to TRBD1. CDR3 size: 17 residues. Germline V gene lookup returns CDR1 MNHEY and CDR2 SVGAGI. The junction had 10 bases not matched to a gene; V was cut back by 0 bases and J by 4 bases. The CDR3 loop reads CASSYSRAGGPVTEAFF. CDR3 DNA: TGTGCCAGCAGTTACTCCCGGGCAGGGGGCCCGGTCACTGAAGCTTTCTTT.

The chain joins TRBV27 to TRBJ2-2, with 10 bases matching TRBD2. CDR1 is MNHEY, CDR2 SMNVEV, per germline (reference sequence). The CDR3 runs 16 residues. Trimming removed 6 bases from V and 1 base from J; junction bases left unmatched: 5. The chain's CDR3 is CASRRRTSGNTGELFF. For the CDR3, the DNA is TGTGCCAGCAGACGTCGGACTAGCGGGAACACCGGGGAGCTGTTTTTT.

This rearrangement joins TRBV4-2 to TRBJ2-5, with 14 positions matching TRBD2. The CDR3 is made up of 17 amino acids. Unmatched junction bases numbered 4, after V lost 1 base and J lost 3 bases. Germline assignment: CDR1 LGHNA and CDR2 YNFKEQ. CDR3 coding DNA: TGTGCCAGCAGCCAAGTGACTAGCGGGAGGGCCAAAGAGACCCAGTACTTC. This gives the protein CASSQVTSGRAKETQYF.

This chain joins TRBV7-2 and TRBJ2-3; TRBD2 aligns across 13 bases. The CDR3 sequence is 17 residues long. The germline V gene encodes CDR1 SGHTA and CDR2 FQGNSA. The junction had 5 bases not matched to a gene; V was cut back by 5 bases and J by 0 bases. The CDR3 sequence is CASSEGLAGFSTDTQYF. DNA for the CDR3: TGTGCCAGCAGCGAGGGACTAGCGGGGTTTAGCACAGATACGCAGTATTTT.

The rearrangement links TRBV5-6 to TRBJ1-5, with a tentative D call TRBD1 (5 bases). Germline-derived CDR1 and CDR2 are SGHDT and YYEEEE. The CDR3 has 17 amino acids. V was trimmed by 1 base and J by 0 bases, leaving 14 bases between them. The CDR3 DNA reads TGTGCCAGCAGCTTGTGGGGCGTAGTGCCTAGCAATCAGCCCCAGCATTTT. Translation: CASSLWGVVPSNQPQHF.

CDR3 DNA: TGTGCCAGCAGTTTAAATAATTTGGCCCAGGGGGGGTCCGAGCAGTACTTC. It specifies CASSLNNLAQGGSEQYF. The chain links TRBV12-3 or TRBV12-4 to TRBJ2-7, with D perhaps assigned TRBD1 or TRBD2 (7 bases each). The CDR3 totals 17 residues. V lost 2 bases and J 6 bases, leaving 23 bases between the germline ends.

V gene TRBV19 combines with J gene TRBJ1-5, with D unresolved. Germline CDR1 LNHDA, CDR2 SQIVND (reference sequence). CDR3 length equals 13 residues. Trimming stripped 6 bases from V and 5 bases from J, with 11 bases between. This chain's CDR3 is CASSGQLYQPQHF. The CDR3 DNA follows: TGTGCCAGTAGCGGCCAGCTATATCAGCCCCAGCATTTT.

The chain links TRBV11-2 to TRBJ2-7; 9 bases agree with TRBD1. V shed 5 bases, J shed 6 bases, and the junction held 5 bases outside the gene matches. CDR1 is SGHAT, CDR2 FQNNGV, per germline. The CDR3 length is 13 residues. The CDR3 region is CASSRDRVLEQYF. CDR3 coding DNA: TGTGCCAGCAGCCGGGACAGGGTCCTCGAGCAGTACTTC.

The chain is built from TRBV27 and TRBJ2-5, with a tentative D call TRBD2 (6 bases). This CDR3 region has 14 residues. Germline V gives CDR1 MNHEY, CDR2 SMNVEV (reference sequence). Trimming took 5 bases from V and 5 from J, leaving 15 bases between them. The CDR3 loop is CASSQTTRGETQYF. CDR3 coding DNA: TGTGCCAGCAGTCAAACGACTAGAGGTGAGACCCAGTACTTC.

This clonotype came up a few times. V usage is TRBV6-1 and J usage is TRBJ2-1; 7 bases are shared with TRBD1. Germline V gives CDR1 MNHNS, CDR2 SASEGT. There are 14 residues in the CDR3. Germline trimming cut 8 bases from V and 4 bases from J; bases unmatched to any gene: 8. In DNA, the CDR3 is TGTGCCAGCGGGGACAGTGGGAGATACAATGAGCAGTTCTTC. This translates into CASGDSGRYNEQFF.

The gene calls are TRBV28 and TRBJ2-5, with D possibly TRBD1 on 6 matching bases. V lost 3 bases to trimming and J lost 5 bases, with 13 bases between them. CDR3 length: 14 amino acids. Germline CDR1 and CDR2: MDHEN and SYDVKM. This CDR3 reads CASSLAGAPETQYF. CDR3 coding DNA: TGTGCCAGCAGTTTGGCAGGGGCGCCGGAGACCCAGTACTTC.

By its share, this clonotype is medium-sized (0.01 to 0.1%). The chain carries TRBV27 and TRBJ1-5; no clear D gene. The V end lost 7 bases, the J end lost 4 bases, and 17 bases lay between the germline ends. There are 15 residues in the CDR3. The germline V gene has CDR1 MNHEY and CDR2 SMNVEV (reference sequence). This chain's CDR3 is CASTPDPLLNQPQHF. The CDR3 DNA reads TGTGCCAGCACCCCGGACCCCCTTTTGAATCAGCCCCAGCATTTT.

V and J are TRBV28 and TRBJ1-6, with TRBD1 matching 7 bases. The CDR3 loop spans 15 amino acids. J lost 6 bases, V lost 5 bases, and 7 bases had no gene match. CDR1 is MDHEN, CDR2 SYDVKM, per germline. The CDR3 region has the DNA TGTGCCAGCAGTGACCCCTACAGGGGTAATTCACCCCTCCACTTT. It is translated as CASSDPYRGNSPLHF.

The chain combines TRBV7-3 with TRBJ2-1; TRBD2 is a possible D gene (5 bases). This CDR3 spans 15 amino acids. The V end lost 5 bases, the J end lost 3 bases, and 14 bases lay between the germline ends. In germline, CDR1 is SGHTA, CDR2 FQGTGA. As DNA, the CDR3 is TGTGCCAGCAGCCCTCTCGGAGGACTCTACAATGAGCAGTTCTTC. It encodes CASSPLGGLYNEQFF.

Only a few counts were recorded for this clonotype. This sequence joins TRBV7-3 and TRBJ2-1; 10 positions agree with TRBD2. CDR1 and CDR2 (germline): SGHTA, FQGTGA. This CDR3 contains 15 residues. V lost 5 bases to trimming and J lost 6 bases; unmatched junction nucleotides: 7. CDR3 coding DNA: TGTGCCAGCAGCATAAGCGGGAGGGGCCTCAATGAGCAGTTCTTC. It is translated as CASSISGRGLNEQFF.

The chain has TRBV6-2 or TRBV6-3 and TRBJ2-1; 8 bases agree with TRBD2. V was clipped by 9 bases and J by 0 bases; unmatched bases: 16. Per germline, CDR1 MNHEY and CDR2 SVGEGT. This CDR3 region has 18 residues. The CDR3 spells CASWGKRGSTNSYNEQFF. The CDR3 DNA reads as TGTGCCAGTTGGGGGAAGCGGGGGTCAACAAACTCCTACAATGAGCAGTTCTTC.

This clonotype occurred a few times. CDR3 in amino acids: CASSSRTGTSGRGEQYF. In DNA form, the CDR3 reads TGTGCCAGCAGTTCGCGGACAGGGACTAGCGGGAGGGGTGAGCAGTACTTC. J is TRBJ2-7 and V is TRBV6-5; 16 bases match TRBD2. CDR1 is MNHEY and CDR2 is SVGAGI in the germline V gene. CDR3 length equals 17 residues. J lost 7 bases, V lost 4 bases, and 10 bases had no gene match.

Here the CDR3 DNA reads TGTGCCAGCAGTGAACCTTCTACTAGTTTCAACGAGCAGTACTTC. It translates to CASSEPSTSFNEQYF. The chain employs TRBV6-1 and TRBJ2-7; weak D call: TRBD2 (5 bases). V shed 2 bases and J shed 5 bases, with 16 bases lying between them. The CDR3 totals 15 residues. CDR1 is MNHNS and CDR2 is SASEGT in the germline V gene.

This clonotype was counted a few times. The CDR3 nucleotides are TGTGCCAGCAGTTACGCCCCCAGGGTGAACACCATATATTTT. Translation gives CASSYAPRVNTIYF. The rearrangement links TRBV6-5 to TRBJ1-3; D might be TRBD1 (5 bases). Germline V gene lookup returns CDR1 MNHEY and CDR2 SVGAGI. Trimming removed 2 bases from V and 7 bases from J, with 12 bases in between. The CDR3 consists of 14 residues.